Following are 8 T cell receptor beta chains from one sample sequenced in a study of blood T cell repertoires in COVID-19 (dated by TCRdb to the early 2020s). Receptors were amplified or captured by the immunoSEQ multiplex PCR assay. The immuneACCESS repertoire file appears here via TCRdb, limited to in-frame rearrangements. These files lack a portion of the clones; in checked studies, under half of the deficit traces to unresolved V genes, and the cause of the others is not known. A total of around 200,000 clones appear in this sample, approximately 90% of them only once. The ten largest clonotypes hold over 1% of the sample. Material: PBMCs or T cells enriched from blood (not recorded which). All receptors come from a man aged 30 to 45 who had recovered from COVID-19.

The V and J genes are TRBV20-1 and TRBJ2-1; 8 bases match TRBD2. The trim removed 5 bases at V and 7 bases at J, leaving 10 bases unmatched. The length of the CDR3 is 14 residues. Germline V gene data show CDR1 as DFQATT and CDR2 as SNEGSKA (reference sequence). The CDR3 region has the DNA TGCAGTGCTCGTGTCGGGGGGGCGGGTAATGAGCAGTTCTTC. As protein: CSARVGGAGNEQFF.

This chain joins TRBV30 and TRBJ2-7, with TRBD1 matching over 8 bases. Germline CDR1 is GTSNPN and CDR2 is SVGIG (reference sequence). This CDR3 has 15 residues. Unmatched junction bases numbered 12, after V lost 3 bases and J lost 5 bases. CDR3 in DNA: TGTGCCTGGAGCTATTCGGACAGGGATAACGACGAGCAGTACTTC. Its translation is CAWSYSDRDNDEQYF.

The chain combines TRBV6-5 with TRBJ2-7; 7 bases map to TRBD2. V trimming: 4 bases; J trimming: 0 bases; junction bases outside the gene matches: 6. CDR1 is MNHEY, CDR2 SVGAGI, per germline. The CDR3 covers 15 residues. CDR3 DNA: TGTGCCAGCAGTTTTGGACTAGAAGGCTCCTACGAGCAGTACTTC. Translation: CASSFGLEGSYEQYF.

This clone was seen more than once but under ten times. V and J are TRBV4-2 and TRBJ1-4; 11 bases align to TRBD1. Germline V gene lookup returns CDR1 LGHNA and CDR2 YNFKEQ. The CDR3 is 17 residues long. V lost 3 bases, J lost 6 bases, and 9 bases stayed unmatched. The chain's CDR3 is CASSQDGTGGDYEKLFF. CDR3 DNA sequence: TGTGCCAGCAGCCAGGACGGGACAGGGGGAGATTATGAAAAACTGTTTTTT.

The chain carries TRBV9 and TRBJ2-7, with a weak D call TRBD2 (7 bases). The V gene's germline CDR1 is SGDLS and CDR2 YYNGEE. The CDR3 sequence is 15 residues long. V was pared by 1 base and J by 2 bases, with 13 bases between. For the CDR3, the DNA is TGTGCCAGCAGCGTAACGTTCGGGGGGCCCTACGAGCAGTACTTC. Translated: CASSVTFGGPYEQYF.

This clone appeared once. CDR3 protein: CASSYGASSNEKLFF. The CDR3 coding sequence is TGTGCCAGCAGTTACGGGGCTTCAAGTAATGAAAAACTGTTTTTT. The chain couples TRBV6-5 to TRBJ1-4; D may be TRBD1 (5 bases). Trimming shortened V by 2 bases and J by 4 bases, and 11 bases separated the two germline ends. The germline V gene encodes CDR1 MNHEY and CDR2 SVGAGI. This CDR3 has 15 residues.

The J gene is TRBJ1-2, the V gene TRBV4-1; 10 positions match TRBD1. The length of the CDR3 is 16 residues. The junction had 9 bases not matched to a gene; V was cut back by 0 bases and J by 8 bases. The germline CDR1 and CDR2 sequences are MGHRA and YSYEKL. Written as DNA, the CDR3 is TGCGCCAGCAGCCAAGATTATCTTGACAGGGGGCGCGGCTACACCTTC. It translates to CASSQDYLDRGRGYTF.

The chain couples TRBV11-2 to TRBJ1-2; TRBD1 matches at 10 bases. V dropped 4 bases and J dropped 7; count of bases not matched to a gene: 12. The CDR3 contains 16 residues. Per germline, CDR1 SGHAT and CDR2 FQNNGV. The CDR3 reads CASSSVTRDRGFGYTF. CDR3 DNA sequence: TGTGCCAGCAGCTCAGTTACCCGGGACAGGGGTTTTGGCTACACCTTC.